This T cell receptor (beta chain) was obtained from a study of radiation and T cells in renal cell carcinoma (dated by TCRdb to 2018 to 2021). General notes on the study: The samples were drawn from a clinical trial, where primary renal cell carcinomas were treated with 15 Gy of stereotactic body radiation therapy and then removed by nephrectomy 4 weeks afterward. In the 53 samples combined, around 3.9 million unique CDR3 nucleotide sequences were found, encoding roughly 2.5 million unique CDR3 amino acid sequences. In total, roughly 53 samples underwent TCR beta sequencing: approximately 25 tumors plus 27 peripheral blood samples. Findings and caveats that apply to the study as a whole: Because pretreatment tumor biopsies were not available, the baseline intratumoral presence of clonotypes could not be determined. With a single-armed trial design, the study had no way to address how radiation dose or scheduling affects the TCR repertoire. In blood, the top tumor clonotypes increased from baseline to 2 weeks after radiation and then shrank by 4 weeks, which suggests a temporary expansion of tumor-resident clones. Blood repertoire dynamics were not followed beyond 4 weeks after treatment.

The time point label for this specimen denotes: blood 2 weeks post-SBRT. According to the study, the label for this sample's treatment or condition signals: 15 Gy SBRT to primary tumor, nephrectomy 4 weeks later. To follow tumor-enriched clonotypes, serial peripheral blood was collected from radiation-treated patients at baseline and at 2 weeks and 4 weeks after SBRT. Renal cell carcinoma with clear cell pathology was present in all patients. The QIAamp DNA Blood Mini Kit (Qiagen) was used to prepare genomic DNA for TCR sequencing. The analyses included just those samples that passed every quality control check. Following the manufacturer's recommendations, the immunoSEQ kit was used to generate TCR beta libraries from genomic DNA. For library preparation, a first multiplex PCR was performed with proprietary primers, followed by a second PCR in which unique barcodes were added, and bead cleanups were performed after each round. Each sample batch included a kit-provided positive control reaction and a negative control reaction. The final libraries underwent checking on an Agilent 4200 TapeStation D1000 ScreenTape, volumetric pooling, and quantification by qPCR. Sequencing ran on an Illumina NextSeq500 with a MidOutput 150-cycle cartridge, using 156 Read1 and 15 Index1 cycles with kit custom primers. The pooled library was loaded at 0.75 to 1 pM with a roughly 22% PhiX control spike-in. Per the source publication's procedure: The vendor-processed data were analyzed in R, and a clonotype was defined as all T cells that share the same CDR3 nucleotide sequence. In the clone abundance analyses, frequencies in each sample were normalized to that sample's 10,000 most abundant clones. Public T cell clones, which averaged fewer than five per sample, were removed prior to analysis. Tumor-enriched clonotypes and baseline blood-enriched clonotypes were defined as those with an abundance difference of at least 32-fold between compartments. A beta-binomial differential abundance model was used to identify clonotypes that expanded or contracted between blood time points. The Baroni-Urbani and Buser coefficient was used to measure tumor-blood repertoire similarity, and groups were compared with two-tailed Wilcoxon tests in R. Entries here come from immuneACCESS through TCRdb and include only in-frame sequences with V and J called. Some clones fail to appear in such tables; in the studies checked, an unresolved V gene covers under half of the shortfall, and the cause of the remainder is unknown. V and J calls and clone size are those listed in that table; D and trimming were worked out from the DNA. Counted in this sample were some 130,000 clones; approximately 80% of them appeared once. Under 2.5% of the sample belongs to the ten largest clones.

Concerning this clone itself: Its target antigen remains unknown. No qualities accompany the bases; no much larger clone lies one base away.

At the junction V is shortened by 2 bases and J by 1 base, with 10 bases in between. Reading the germline V gene gives CDR1 MRHNA and CDR2 SNTAGT. From the cysteine through the phenylalanine, the CDR3 covers 15 amino acids. The entry retains the CDR3 DNA only, 45 bases that are in frame from base 1. The chain uses TRBV6-4 and TRBJ2-3; too little of a D gene remains to name it. This sample comprised blood, obtained from a patient whose treatment included radiotherapy and nephrectomy. The sequence came from a woman aged 55-75 years with renal cell carcinoma. The CDR3 here reads CASSDHQTGTDTQYF. The DNA reads TGTGCCAGCAGTGACCACCAGACTGGCACAGATACGCAGTATTTT.